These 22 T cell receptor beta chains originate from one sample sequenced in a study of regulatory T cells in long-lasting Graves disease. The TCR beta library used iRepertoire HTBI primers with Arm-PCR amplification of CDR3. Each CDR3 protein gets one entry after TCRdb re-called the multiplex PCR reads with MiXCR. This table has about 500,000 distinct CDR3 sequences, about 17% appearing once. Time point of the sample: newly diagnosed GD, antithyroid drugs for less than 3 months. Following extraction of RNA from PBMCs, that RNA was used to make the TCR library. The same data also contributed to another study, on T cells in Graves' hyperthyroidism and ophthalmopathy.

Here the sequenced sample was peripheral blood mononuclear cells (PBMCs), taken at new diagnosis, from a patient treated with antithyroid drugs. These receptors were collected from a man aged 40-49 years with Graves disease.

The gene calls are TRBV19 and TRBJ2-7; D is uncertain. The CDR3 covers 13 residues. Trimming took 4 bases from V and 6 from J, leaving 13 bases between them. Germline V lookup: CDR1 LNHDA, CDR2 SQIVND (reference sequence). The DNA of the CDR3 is TGTGCCAGTAGTACTGCCTTGACTGCCGAGCAGTACTTC. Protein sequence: CASSTALTAEQYF.

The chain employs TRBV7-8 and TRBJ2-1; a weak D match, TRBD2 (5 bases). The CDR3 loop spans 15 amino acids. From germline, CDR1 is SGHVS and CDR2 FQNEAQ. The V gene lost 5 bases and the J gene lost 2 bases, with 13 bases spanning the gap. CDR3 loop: CASSPHNGAYNEQFF. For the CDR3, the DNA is TGTGCCAGCAGCCCCCATAACGGGGCCTACAATGAGCAGTTCTTC.

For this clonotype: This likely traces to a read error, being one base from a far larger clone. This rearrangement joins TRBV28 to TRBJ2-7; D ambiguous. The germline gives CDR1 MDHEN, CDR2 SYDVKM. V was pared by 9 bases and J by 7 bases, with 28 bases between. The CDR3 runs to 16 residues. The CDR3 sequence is CASKLTGSYTYNEQYF. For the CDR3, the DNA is TGTGCCAGTAAATTAACCGGGTCCTACACTTACAATGAGCAGTACTTC.

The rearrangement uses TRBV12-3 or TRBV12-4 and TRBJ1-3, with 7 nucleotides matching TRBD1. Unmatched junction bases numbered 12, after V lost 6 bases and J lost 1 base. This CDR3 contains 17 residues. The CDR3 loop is CASSHRRTGGSGNTIYF. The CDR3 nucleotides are TGTGCCAGCAGCCACCGTAGGACAGGAGGATCTGGAAACACCATATATTTT.

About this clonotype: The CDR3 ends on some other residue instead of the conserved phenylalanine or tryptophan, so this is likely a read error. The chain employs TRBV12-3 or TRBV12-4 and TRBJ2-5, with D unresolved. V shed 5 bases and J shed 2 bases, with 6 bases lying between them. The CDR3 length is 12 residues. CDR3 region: CASSPTQETQYL. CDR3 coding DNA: TGTGCCAGCAGTCCGACACAAGAGACCCAGTACCTC.

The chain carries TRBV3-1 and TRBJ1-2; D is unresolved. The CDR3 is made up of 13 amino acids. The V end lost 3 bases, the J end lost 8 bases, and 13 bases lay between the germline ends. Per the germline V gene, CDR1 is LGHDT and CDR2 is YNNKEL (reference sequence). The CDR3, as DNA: TGTGCCAGCAGCCAGTTCCTGGGGTACGGCTACACCTTC. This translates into CASSQFLGYGYTF.

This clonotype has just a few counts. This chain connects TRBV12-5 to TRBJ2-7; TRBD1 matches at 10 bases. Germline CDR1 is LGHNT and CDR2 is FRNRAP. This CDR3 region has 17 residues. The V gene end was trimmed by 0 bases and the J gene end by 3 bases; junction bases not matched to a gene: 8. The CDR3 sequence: CASGLVPYGTGVYEQYF. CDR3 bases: TGTGCTAGTGGTTTGGTACCCTACGGGACAGGGGTCTACGAGCAGTACTTC. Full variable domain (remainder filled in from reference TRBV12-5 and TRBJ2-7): DARVTQTPRHKVTEMGQEVTMRCQPILGHNTVFWYRQTMMQGLELLAYFRNRAPLDDSGMPKDRFSAEMPDATLATLKIQPSEPRDSAVYFCASGLVPYGTGVYEQYFGPGTRLTVT.

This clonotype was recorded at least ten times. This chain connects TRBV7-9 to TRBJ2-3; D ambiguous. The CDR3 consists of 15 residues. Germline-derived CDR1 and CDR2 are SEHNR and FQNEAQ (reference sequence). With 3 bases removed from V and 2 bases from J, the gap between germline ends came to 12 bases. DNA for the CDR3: TGTGCCAGCAGCTTCGGAGAATCTCTCACAGATACGCAGTATTTT. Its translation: CASSFGESLTDTQYF. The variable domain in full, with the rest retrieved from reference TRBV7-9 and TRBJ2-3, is DTGVSQNPRHKITKRGQNVTFRCDPISEHNRLYWYRQTLGQGPEFLTYFQNEAQLEKSRLLSDRFSAERPKGSFSTLEIQRTEQGDSAMYLCASSFGESLTDTQYFGPGTRLTVL.

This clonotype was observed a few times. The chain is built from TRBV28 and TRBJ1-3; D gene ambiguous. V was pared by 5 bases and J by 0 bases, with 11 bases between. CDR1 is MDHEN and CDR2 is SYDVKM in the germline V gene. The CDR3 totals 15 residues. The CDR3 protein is CASSPRLTSGNTIYF. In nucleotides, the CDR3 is TGTGCCAGCAGTCCACGACTGACCTCTGGAAACACCATATATTTT.

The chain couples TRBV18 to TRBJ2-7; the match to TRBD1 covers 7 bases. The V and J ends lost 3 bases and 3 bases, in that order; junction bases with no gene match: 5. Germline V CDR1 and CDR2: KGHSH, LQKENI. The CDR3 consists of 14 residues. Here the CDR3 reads CASSPLQGDYEQYF. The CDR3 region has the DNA TGTGCCAGCTCACCCCTCCAGGGGGACTACGAGCAGTACTTC.

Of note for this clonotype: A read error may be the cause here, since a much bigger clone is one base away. The CDR3 sequence is CASSLLGAGGTQYF. The CDR3 region has the DNA TGTGCCAGCAGCTTGTTAGGGGCGGGTGGGACCCAGTACTTC. This chain connects TRBV5-4 to TRBJ2-1, with D perhaps given as TRBD1 or TRBD2 (5 bases each). The end of the DNA is better explained by TRBJ2-5, so the J call may be wrong. Germline V gives CDR1 SGHNT, CDR2 YYREEE (reference sequence). CDR3 length equals 14 residues.

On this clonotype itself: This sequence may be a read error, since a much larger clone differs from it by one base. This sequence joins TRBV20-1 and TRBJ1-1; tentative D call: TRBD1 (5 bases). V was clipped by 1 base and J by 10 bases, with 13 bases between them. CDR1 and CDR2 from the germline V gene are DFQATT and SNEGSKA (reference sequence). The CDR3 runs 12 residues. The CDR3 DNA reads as TGCAGTGCTAGAGGAGGAGGGGAACTAGCTTTCTTT. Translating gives CSARGGGELAFF.

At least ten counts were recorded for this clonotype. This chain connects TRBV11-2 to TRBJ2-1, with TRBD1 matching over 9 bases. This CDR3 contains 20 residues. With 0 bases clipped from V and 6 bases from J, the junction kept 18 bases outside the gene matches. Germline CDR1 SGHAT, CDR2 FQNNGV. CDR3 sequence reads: CASSLDLPRRQGVYGNEQFF. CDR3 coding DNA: TGTGCCAGCAGCTTAGATCTCCCCCGGAGACAGGGGGTCTATGGCAATGAGCAGTTCTTC.

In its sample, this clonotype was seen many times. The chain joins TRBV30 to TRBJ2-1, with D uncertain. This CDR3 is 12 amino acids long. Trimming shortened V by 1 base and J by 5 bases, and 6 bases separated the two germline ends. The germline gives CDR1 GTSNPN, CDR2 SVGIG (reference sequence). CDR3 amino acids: CAWSEDHNEQFF. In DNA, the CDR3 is TGTGCCTGGAGTGAGGACCACAATGAGCAGTTCTTC. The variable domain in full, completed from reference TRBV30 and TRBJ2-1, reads SQTIHQWPATLVQPVGSPLSLECTVEGTSNPNLYWYRQAAGRGLQLLFYSVGIGQISSEVPQNLSASRPQDRQFILSSKKLLLSDSGFYLCAWSEDHNEQFFGPGTRLTVL.

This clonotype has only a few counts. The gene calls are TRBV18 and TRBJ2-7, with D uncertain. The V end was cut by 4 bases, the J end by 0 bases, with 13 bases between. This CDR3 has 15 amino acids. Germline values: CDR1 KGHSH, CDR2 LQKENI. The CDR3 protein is CASSRSLQSSYEQYF. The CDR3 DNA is TGTGCCAGCTCACGATCATTGCAAAGCTCCTACGAGCAGTACTTC.

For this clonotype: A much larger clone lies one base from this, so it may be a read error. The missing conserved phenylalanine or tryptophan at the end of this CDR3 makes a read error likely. CDR3 sequence: CASSRGRVQYNEQFV. Here the CDR3 DNA reads TGTGCCAGCAGCAGGGGGCGCGTCCAGTACAATGAGCAGTTCGTC. The V and J genes are TRBV7-2 and TRBJ2-1; 7 bases are shared with TRBD1. Per the germline V gene, CDR1 is SGHTA and CDR2 is FQGNSA. The CDR3 runs 15 residues. J gave up 4 bases and V 5 bases, and 8 bases lay outside the gene matches.

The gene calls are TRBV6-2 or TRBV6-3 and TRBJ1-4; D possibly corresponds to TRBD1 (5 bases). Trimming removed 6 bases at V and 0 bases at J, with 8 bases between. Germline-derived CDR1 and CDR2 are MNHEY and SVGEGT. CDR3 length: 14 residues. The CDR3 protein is CASRMTATNEKLFF. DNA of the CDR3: TGTGCCAGCAGGATGACAGCAACTAATGAAAAACTGTTTTTT.

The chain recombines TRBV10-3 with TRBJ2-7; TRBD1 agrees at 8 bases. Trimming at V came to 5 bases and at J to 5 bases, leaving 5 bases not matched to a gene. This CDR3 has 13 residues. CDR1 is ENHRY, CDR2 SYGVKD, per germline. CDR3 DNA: TGTGCCATCAGTCCGACAGGGGAGAACGAGCAGTACTTC. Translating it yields CAISPTGENEQYF.

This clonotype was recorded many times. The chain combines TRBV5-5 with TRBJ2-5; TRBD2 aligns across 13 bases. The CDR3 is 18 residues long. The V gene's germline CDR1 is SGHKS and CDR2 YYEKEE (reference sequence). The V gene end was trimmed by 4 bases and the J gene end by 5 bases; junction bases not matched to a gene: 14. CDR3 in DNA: TGTGCCAGCAGCCTCAACCCGGGACTAGCGGGATCAAGGGAGACCCAGTACTTC. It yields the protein CASSLNPGLAGSRETQYF.

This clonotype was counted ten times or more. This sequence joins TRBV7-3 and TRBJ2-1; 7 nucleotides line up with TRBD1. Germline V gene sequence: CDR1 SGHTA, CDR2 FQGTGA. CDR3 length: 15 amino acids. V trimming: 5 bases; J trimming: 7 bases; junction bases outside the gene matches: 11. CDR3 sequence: CASSPTGEIHNEQFF. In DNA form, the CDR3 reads TGTGCCAGCAGCCCTACAGGGGAGATCCATAATGAGCAGTTCTTC.

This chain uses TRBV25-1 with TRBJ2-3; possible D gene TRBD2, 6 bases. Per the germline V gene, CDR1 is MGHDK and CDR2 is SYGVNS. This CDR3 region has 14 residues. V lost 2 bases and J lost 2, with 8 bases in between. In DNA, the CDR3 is TGTGCCAGCAGTGAAAGGAGGGCCACAGATACGCAGTATTTT. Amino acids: CASSERRATDTQYF.

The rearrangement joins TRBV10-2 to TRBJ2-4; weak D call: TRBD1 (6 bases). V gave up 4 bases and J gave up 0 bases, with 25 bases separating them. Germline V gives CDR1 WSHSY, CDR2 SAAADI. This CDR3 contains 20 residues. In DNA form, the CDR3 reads TGCGCCAGCAGTGTGACTTACCGGGACAAGACATTGTTAGCCAAAAACATTCAGTACTTC. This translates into CASSVTYRDKTLLAKNIQYF.